This T cell receptor beta chain was sequenced for a study of T cell changes during pregnancy in multiple sclerosis. Using immunoSEQ multiplex PCR, the repertoire was profiled, and TCRdb retains in-frame clones only, with some absent. The sample holds around 97,000 clones, 90% seen once. The CDR3 is 14 amino acids. From germline, CDR1 is SGDLS and CDR2 YYNGEE. Trimming removed 4 bases from V and 3 bases from J, with 13 bases in between. V usage is TRBV9 and J usage is TRBJ1-2; maybe TRBD1 (6 bases). The clonotype originates from a female donor in good health, enrolled as a control in a pregnancy study. The sequenced sample was peripheral blood, obtained in the second trimester of pregnancy. The CDR3 DNA reads as TGTGCCAGCAGCCCCGAGGGGGGGTACTATGGCTACACCTTC. Its translation: CASSPEGGYYGYTF.